This is a list of T cell receptor beta chains from one sample in a study of long-term antiretroviral therapy in people with HIV. Profiled with immunoSEQ multiplex PCR; TCRdb holds only in-frame clones, not every one. The sample gives fewer than 10,000 clones, more than 65% of which show up once; approximately 15% is in the top ten. The input for sequencing was unsorted PBMCs, taken 0.1 years after starting antiretroviral therapy. Receptors were obtained from a man aged 35-49 years with HIV. The CDR3 runs from the conserved cysteine through the conserved F or W. A D gene is named only where the DNA matches it firmly. Rows give clone size only sometimes, using once, few, many, or a class for an expanded clone.

v_call	j_call	d_call	clone_size	cdr3_nt	cdr3_aa
TRBV10-2	TRBJ2-7	TRBD2	.	TGCGCCAGCAGTGAGTCCTCGGGGGGGCCCTACGAGCAGTACTTC	CASSESSGGPYEQYF
TRBV7-9	TRBJ2-7	TRBD2	few	TGTGCCAGCAGCTCCCTGACTAGCGGGGCCTATTTAGCCTACGAGCAGTACTTC	CASSSLTSGAYLAYEQYF
TRBV12-5	TRBJ1-6	.	.	TGTGCTAGTCGCGAAGGGGGGATGGGCCTCGCCTATGGATCCTATAATTCACCCCTCCACTTT	CASREGGMGLAYGSYNSPLHF
TRBV25-1	TRBJ1-1	.	.	TGTGCCAGCAGTCAGGGACTGAACACTGAAGCTTTCTTT	CASSQGLNTEAFF
TRBV28	TRBJ2-7	TRBD1	.	TGTGCCAGCAGCTCCGGGACAGGCTCCTACGAGCAGTACTTC	CASSSGTGSYEQYF
TRBV29-1	TRBJ1-1	.	.	TGCAGCGTTTTCCGGTTAGGGGCCACTGAAGCTTTCTTT	CSVFRLGATEAFF
TRBV27	TRBJ1-2	TRBD1	.	TGTGCCAGTTTCGGACAGGGCAACTATGGCTACACCTTC	CASFGQGNYGYTF
TRBV27	TRBJ2-7	.	.	TGTGCCAGCAGCCCTGGCGATTCCCCCTACGAGCAGTACTTC	CASSPGDSPYEQYF
TRBV10-1	TRBJ1-2	.	.	TGCGCCAGCAGTGGGGGTCCCCGAATGGACCCGAATCACTACACCTTC	CASSGGPRMDPNHYTF
TRBV27	TRBJ1-2	.	few	TGTGCCAGCAGTTCAACATTCGGGAACTATGGCTACACCTTC	CASSSTFGNYGYTF
TRBV30	TRBJ1-1	.	.	TGTGCCTGGAGTGCTTCGACAGGTTCGAACACTGAAGCTTTCTTT	CAWSASTGSNTEAFF
TRBV4-3	TRBJ1-5	.	.	TGCGCCAGCAGCCAAGATCGCGGAAATCAGCCCCAGCATTTT	CASSQDRGNQPQHF
TRBV29-1	TRBJ1-2	TRBD1	.	TGCAGCCCCTATCAAGTGGGACAGGGGGCCGATGGCTACACCTTC	CSPYQVGQGADGYTF
TRBV5-1	TRBJ2-7	TRBD2	few	TGCGCCAGCAGCGCGGGACTAGCGGGCTTCGAGCAGTACTTC	CASSAGLAGFEQYF
TRBV2	TRBJ1-2	.	.	TGTGCCGTGGTAAGGGAAAAGCCTAACTATGGCTACACCTTC	CAVVREKPNYGYTF
TRBV6-1	TRBJ2-1	TRBD1	.	TGTGCCAGCCGGGACAGGGGGTACAATGAGCAGTTCTTC	CASRDRGYNEQFF
TRBV9	TRBJ2-3	TRBD2	.	TGTGCCAGCAGCGCCGGACTAGCGGGGACTTCTTTCACAGATACGCAGTATTTT	CASSAGLAGTSFTDTQYF
TRBV30	TRBJ2-7	TRBD2	few	TGTGCCTGGACGACGCGGGGGGTCTACGAGCAGTACTTC	CAWTTRGVYEQYF
TRBV7-6	TRBJ2-1	.	.	TGTGCCAGCAGCTTAGTGGCATTCGCAGCCTACAATGAGCAGTTCTTC	CASSLVAFAAYNEQFF
TRBV6-1	TRBJ1-4	.	once	TGTGCCAGCAGTGAAGGTGACGAGTCGGGACAAGTATTTTTT	CASSEGDESGQVFF
TRBV6-5	TRBJ2-7	.	.	TGTGCCAGCAGTTACCCCGGGACTCGACTTCACGAGCAGTACTTC	CASSYPGTRLHEQYF
TRBV7-2	TRBJ2-3	TRBD2	.	TGTGCCAGCAGCACGGGACTAGCGGGGGGGCGACTAGATACGCAGTATTTT	CASSTGLAGGRLDTQYF
TRBV4-3	TRBJ1-6	.	.	TGCGCCAGCAGCCAAGATTGGGCAGGTAATTCACCCCTCCACTTT	CASSQDWAGNSPLHF
TRBV7-8	TRBJ2-6	.	.	TGTGCCAGCAGACAGGATTCTGGGGCCAACGTCCTGACTTTC	CASRQDSGANVLTF
TRBV7-9	TRBJ1-2	.	medium-sized	TGTGCCAGCAGCTGGGGCCGGGAAAACTATGGCTACACCTTC	CASSWGRENYGYTF
TRBV5-8	TRBJ1-2	.	.	TGTGCCAGCAGCGGAAGGACACCACGCCTGGGTGGCTACACCTTC	CASSGRTPRLGGYTF
TRBV19	TRBJ1-1	.	.	TGTGCCAGTAGTAACAACAGGGTGTCTTCGAACACTGAAGCTTTCTTT	CASSNNRVSSNTEAFF